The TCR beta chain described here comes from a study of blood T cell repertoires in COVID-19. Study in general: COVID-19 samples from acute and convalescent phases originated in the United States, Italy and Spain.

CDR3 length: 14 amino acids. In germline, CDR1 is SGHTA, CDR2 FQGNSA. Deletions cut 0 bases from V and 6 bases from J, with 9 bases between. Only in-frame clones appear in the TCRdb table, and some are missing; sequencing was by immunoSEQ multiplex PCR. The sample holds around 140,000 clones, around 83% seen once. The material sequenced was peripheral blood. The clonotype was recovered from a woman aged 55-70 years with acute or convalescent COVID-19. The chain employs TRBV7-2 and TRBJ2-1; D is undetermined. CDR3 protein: CASSLASVRNEQFF. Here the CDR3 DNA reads TGTGCCAGCAGCTTAGCAAGCGTCCGCAATGAGCAGTTCTTC.